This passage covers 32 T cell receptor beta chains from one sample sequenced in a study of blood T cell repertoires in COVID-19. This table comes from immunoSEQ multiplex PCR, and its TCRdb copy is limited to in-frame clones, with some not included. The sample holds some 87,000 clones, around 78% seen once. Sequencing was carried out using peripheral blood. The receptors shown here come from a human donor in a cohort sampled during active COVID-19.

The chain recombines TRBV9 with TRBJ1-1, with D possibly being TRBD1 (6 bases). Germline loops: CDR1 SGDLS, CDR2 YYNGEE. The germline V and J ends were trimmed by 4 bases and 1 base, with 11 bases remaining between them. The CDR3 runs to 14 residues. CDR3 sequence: CASSRGGANTEAFF. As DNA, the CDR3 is TGTGCCAGCAGCCGCGGGGGGGCGAACACTGAAGCTTTCTTT.

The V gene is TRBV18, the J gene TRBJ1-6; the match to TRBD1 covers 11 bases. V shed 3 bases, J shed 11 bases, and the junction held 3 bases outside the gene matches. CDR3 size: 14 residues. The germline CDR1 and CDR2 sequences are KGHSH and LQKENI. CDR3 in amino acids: CASSPGTGGPPLHF. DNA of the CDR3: TGTGCCAGCTCACCCGGGACAGGGGGGCCACCCCTCCACTTT.

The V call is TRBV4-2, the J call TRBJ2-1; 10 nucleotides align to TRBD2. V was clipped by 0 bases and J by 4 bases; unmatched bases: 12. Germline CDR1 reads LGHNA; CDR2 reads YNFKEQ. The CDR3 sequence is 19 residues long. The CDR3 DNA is TGTGCCAGCAGCCAAGATCGAGCGGGGGGGCCAAGTGTATACAATGAGCAGTTCTTC. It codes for CASSQDRAGGPSVYNEQFF.

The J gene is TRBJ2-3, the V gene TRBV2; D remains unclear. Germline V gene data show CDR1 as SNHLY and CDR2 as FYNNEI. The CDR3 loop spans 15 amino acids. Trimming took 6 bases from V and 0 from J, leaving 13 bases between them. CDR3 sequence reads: CASSAGSISTDTQYF. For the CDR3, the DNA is TGTGCCAGCAGCGCCGGGTCCATAAGCACAGATACGCAGTATTTT.

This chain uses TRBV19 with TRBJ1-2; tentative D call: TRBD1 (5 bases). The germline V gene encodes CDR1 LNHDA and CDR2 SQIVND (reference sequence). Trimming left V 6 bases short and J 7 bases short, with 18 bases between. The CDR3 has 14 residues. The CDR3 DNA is TGTGCCAGTAGCTATCTAGGGGTCTTGGGTGGCTACACCTTC. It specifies CASSYLGVLGGYTF.

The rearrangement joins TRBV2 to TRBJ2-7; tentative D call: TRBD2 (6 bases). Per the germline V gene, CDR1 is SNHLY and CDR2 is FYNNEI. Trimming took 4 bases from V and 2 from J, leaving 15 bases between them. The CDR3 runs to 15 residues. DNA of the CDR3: TGTGCCAGCAGTGCCGGGACGGACTATACCTACGAGCAGTACTTC. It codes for CASSAGTDYTYEQYF.

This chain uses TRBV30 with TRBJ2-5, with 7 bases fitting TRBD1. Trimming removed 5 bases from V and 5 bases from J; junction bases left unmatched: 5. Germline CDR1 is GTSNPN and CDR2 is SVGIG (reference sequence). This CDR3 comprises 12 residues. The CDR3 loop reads CAWSRGSETQYF. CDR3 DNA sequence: TGTGCCTGGTCCAGGGGGTCGGAGACCCAGTACTTC.

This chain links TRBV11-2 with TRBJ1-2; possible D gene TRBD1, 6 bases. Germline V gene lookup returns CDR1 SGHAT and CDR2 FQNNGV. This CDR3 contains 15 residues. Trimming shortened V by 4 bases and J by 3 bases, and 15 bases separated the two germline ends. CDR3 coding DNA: TGTGCCAGCAGCTCCACAGGGCAGGGGTACTATGGCTACACCTTC. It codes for CASSSTGQGYYGYTF.

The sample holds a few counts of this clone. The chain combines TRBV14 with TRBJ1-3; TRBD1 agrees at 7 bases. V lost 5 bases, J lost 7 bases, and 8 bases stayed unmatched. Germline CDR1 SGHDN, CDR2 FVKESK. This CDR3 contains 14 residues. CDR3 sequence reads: CASSTTGSGNTIYF. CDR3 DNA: TGTGCCAGCAGCACGACAGGGTCGGGGAACACCATATATTTT.

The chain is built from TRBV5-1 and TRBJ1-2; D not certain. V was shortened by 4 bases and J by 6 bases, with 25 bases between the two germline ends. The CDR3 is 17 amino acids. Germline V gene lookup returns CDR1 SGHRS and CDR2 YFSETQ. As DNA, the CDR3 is TGCGCCAGCAGCCTTTCGCAGGTAGTCGGTGGATCGGATGGCTACACCTTC. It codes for CASSLSQVVGGSDGYTF.

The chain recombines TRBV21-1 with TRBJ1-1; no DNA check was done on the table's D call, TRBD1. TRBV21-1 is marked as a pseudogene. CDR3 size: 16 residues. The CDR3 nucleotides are TGTGCCAGCAGCAAAGAGGGGACAGGGTGGAACACTGAAGCTTTCTTT. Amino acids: CASSKEGTGWNTEAFF.

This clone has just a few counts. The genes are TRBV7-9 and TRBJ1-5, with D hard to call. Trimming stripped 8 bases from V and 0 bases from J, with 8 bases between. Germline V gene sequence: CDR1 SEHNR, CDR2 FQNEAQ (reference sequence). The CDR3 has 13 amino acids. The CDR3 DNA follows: TGTGCCAGCCTAATCAATAGCAATCAGCCCCAGCATTTT. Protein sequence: CASLINSNQPQHF.

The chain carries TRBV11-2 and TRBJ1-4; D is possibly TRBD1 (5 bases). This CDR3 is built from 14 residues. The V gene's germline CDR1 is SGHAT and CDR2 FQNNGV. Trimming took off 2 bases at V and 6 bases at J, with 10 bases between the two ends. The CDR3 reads CASSLSGADEKLFF. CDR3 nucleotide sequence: TGTGCCAGCAGCTTAAGCGGGGCGGATGAAAAACTGTTTTTT. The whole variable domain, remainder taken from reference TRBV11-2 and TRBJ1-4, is EAGVAQSPRYKIIEKRQSVAFWCNPISGHATLYWYQQILGQGPKLLIQFQNNGVVDDSQLPKDRFSAERLKGVDSTLKIQPAKLEDSAVYLCASSLSGADEKLFFGSGTQLSVL.

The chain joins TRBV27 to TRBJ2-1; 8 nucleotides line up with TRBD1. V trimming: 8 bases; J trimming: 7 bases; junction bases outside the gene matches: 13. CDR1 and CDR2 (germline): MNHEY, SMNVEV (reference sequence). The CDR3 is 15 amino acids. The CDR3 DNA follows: TGTGCCAGCGTATTTGGGCAGGGGGCGGATAATGAGCAGTTCTTC. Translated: CASVFGQGADNEQFF.

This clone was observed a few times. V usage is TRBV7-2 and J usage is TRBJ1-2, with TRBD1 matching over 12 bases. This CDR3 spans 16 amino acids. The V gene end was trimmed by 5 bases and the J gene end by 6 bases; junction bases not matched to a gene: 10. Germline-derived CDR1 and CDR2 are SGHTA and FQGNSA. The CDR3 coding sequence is TGTGCCAGCAGCCCCTCCGGGACAGGGGGCTTTCATGGCTACACCTTC. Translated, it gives CASSPSGTGGFHGYTF.

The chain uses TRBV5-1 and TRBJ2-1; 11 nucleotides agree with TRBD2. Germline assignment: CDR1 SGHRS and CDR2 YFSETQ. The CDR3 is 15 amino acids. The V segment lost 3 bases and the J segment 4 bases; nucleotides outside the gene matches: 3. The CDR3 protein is CASSSGTSGYNEQFF. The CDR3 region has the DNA TGCGCCAGCAGCTCGGGGACTAGCGGATACAATGAGCAGTTCTTC.

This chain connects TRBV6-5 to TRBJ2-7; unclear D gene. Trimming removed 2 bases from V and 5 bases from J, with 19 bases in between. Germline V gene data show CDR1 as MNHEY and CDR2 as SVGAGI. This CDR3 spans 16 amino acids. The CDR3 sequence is CASSYGTASLSDEQYF. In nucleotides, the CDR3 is TGTGCCAGCAGTTACGGCACAGCCTCGCTTTCTGACGAGCAGTACTTC.

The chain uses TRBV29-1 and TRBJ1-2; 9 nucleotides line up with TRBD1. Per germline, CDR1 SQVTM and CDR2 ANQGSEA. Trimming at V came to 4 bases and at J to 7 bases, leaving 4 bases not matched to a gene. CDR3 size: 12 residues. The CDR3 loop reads CSVAGQGLGYTF. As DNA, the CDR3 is TGCAGCGTTGCGGGACAGGGTCTTGGCTACACCTTC.

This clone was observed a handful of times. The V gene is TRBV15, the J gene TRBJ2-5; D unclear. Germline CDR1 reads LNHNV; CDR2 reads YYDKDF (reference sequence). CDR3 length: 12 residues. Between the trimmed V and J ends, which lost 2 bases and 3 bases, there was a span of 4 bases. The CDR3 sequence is CATSRLEETQYF. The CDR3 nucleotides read TGTGCCACCAGCAGACTTGAAGAGACCCAGTACTTC.

As DNA, the CDR3 is TGTGCCAGCAGTCTCCCGCCTTCCCAGGGGGTTGCCTACGAGCAGTACTTC. Translation gives CASSLPPSQGVAYEQYF. The rearrangement joins TRBV6-6 to TRBJ2-7, with 7 bases that match TRBD1. The CDR3 has 17 amino acids. V was pared by 5 bases and J by 2 bases, with 15 bases of the junction left unmatched. Germline V gene data show CDR1 as MNHNY and CDR2 as SVGAGI (reference sequence).

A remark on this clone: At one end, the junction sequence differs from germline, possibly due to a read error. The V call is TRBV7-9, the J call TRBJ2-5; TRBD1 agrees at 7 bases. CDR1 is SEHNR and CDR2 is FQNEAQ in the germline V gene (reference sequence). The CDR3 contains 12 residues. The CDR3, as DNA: TGTGCCAGCAGATTAGGACAGGAAGCCCAGTACTTC. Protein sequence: CASRLGQEAQYF. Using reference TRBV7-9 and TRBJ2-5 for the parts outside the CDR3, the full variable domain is DTGVSQNPRHKITKRGQNVTFRCDPISEHNRLYWYRQTLGQGPEFLTYFQNEAQLEKSRLLSDRFSAERPKGSFSTLEIQRTEQGDSAMYLCASRLGQEAQYFGPGTRLLVL.

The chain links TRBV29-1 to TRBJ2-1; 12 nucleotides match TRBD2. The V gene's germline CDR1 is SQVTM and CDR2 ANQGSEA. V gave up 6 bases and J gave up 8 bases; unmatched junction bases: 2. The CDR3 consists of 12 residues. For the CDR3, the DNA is TGCAGCGTGGGACTAGCGGGCTATGAGCAGTTCTTC. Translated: CSVGLAGYEQFF.

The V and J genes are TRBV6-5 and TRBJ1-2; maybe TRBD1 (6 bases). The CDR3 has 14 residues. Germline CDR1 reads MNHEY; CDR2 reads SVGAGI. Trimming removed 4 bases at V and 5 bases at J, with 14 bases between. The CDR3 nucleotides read TGTGCCAGCAGTTTACAGGGAGCGAGATATGGCTACACCTTC. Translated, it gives CASSLQGARYGYTF.

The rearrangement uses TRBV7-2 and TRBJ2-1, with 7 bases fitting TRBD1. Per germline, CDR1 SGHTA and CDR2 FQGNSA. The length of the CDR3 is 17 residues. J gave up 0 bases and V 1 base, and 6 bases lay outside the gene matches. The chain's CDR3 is CASSLVGGVSSYNEQFF. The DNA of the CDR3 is TGTGCCAGCAGCTTAGTAGGGGGCGTTAGCTCCTACAATGAGCAGTTCTTC.

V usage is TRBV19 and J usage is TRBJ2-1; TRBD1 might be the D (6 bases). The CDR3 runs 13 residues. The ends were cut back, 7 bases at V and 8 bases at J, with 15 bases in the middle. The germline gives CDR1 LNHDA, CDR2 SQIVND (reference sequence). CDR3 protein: CASITREGDEQFF. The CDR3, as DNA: TGTGCCAGTATCACTAGAGAGGGGGATGAGCAGTTCTTC.

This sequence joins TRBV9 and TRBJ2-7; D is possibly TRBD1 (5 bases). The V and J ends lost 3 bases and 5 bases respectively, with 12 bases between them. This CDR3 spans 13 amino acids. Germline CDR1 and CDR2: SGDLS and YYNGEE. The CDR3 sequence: CASSEGPAHEQYF. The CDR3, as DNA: TGTGCCAGCAGCGAGGGGCCGGCCCACGAGCAGTACTTC.

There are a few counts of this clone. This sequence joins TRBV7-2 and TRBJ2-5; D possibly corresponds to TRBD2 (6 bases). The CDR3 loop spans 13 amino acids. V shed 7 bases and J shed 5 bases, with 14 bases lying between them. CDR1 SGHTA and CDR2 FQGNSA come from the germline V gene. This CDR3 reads CASKHGAGETQYF. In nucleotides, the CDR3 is TGTGCCAGCAAACACGGGGCGGGGGAGACCCAGTACTTC. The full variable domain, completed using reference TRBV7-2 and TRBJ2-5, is GAGVSQSPSNKVTEKGKDVELRCDPISGHTALYWYRQSLGQGLEFLIYFQGNSAPDKSGLPSDRFSAERTGGSVSTLTIQRTQQEDSAVYLCASKHGAGETQYFGPGTRLLVL.

Written as DNA, the CDR3 is TGTGCCAGCGGAGGACAGGGAGGCACCGGGGAGCTGTTTTTT. It codes for CASGGQGGTGELFF. This sequence joins TRBV19 and TRBJ2-2; 8 positions agree with TRBD1. The CDR3 has 14 amino acids. CDR1 and CDR2 from the germline V gene are LNHDA and SQIVND (reference sequence). The V and J ends lost 9 bases and 4 bases, in that order; junction bases with no gene match: 7.

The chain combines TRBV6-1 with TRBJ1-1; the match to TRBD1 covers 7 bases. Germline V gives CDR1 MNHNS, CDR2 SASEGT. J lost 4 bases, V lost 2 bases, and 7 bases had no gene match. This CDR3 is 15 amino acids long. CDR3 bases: TGTGCCAGCAGTGAACTAACAGGGGAGGCCACTGAAGCTTTCTTT. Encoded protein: CASSELTGEATEAFF.

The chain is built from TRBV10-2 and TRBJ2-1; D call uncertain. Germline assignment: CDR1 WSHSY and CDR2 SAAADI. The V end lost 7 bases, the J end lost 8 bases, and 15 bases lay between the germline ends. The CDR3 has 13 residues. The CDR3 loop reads CASNDFSLDEQFF. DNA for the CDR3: TGCGCCAGCAACGACTTCTCTCTCGATGAGCAGTTCTTC.

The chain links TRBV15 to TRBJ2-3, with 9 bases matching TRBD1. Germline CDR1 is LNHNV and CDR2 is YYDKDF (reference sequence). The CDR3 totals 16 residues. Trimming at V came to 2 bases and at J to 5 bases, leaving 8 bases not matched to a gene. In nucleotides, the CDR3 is TGTGCCACCAGCAGAATAACAGGGGGCGATGGAGATACGCAGTATTTT. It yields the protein CATSRITGGDGDTQYF. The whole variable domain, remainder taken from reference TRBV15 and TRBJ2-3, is DAMVIQNPRYQVTQFGKPVTLSCSQTLNHNVMYWYQQKSSQAPKLLFHYYDKDFNNEADTPDNFQSRRPNTSFCFLDIRSPGLGDTAMYLCATSRITGGDGDTQYFGPGTRLTVL.

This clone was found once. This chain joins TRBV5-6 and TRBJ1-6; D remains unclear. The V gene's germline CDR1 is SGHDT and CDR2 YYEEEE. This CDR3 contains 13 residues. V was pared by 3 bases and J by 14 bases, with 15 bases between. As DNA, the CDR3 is TGTGCCAGCAGCTCGTATGAGCTTCTGTCCCTCCACTTT. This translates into CASSSYELLSLHF.